The TCR beta chain under discussion was sequenced for a study of sequential checkpoint blockade in melanoma. Study-wide background: Randomization was 1:1 between first-line nivolumab→ipilimumab and ipilimumab→nivolumab. Maintenance nivolumab came after either treatment sequence.

Indicated treatment: randomized to nivolumab then ipilimumab (arm A) or the reverse (arm B). Live CD3+CD8+ CD19− CD56− cells were sorted from PBMCs. Per germline, CDR1 MNHEY and CDR2 SMNVEV (reference sequence). The V and J ends lost 0 bases and 5 bases respectively, with 8 bases between them. The CDR3 runs to 13 residues. TCRdb's copy holds only in-frame clones and misses some; the assay was immunoSEQ multiplex PCR. The table lists about 10,000 clones, more than 70% of them singletons. Sequencing was performed on CD8+ T cells sorted from blood (inferred from file names), taken from a patient given nivolumab and ipilimumab in sequence. This clonotype originated in a human donor with melanoma. The chain recombines TRBV27 with TRBJ2-7; D unresolved. Written as DNA, the CDR3 is TGTGCCAGCAGTTTATCGTCAGTTCACGAGCAGTACTTC. Translated: CASSLSSVHEQYF.